A selection of T cell receptor beta chains follows, all from one sample in a study of blood T cells in healthy people across ages. TCRdb itself ran the 5' RACE reads through MiXCR, one entry per CDR3 protein. This sample has 1.5 million to 2 million distinct CDR3 sequences, with roughly 43% found just once. Sequenced material: blood. The receptors stem from a human donor in good health. Both conserved end residues are part of each CDR3. The D gene is left open where the match is weak. Clone size is not always given. Where it is, it says once, few, many or a class for expanded clones.

size	D	V	J	DNA	CDR3
few	-	TRBV9	TRBJ2-3	TGTGCCAGCAGCGTAGAAGAAGATACGCAGTATTTT	CASSVEEDTQYF
-	TRBD2	TRBV30	TRBJ2-5	TGTGCCTGGAGTGTTGGGGAGGGGTACCAAGAGACCCAGTACTTC	CAWSVGEGYQETQYF
-	-	TRBV11-2	TRBJ1-4	TGTGCCAGCAGCTTCGTCCCAGGGGATAATGAAAAACTGTTTTTT	CASSFVPGDNEKLFF
few	-	TRBV6-1	TRBJ1-2	TGTGCCAGCAGTGCGGACAGACTAGCTAACTATGGCTACACCTTC	CASSADRLANYGYTF
-	-	TRBV5-1	TRBJ2-7	TGCGCCAGCAGCTTGGATCCGTCAGGGTTGGAAGAGCAGTACTTC	CASSLDPSGLEEQYF
few	-	TRBV19	TRBJ2-7	TGTGCCAGTATCGACGGAAGCTCCTACGAGCAGTACTTC	CASIDGSSYEQYF
few	-	TRBV2	TRBJ2-1	TGTGCCAGCAGAGGCGAGCTACCGAACTGGGGCGATGAGCAGTTCTTC	CASRGELPNWGDEQFF
few	-	TRBV12-3/TRBV12-4	TRBJ2-2	TGTGCCAGCCAACGGGGGGCAGGCACCGGGGAGCTGTTTTTT	CASQRGAGTGELFF
few	-	TRBV4-2	TRBJ2-5	TGTGCCAGCAGCCAAGGAACCGACAAGACCCAGTACTTC	CASSQGTDKTQYF
-	-	TRBV5-1	TRBJ2-5	TGCGCCAGCAGCTCACCGCAAGGGTATATTAAAGAGACCCAGTACTTC	CASSSPQGYIKETQYF
few	-	TRBV6-1	TRBJ1-5	TGTGCCAGCAGTGAAGCATTCAGGGGTGAGATTGGTCAGCCCCAGCATTTT	CASSEAFRGEIGQPQHF
-	-	TRBV9	TRBJ2-3	TGTGCCAGCAGCGTCCTCCAAAACGGTCGGGATACGCAGTATTTT	CASSVLQNGRDTQYF
-	-	TRBV10-3	TRBJ1-1	TGTGCCATCAGTGAGTCGGGTGAACGGGCTTTCTTT	CAISESGERAFF
-	TRBD2	TRBV24-1	TRBJ2-1	TGTGCCACCAGGGCTATGACTAGCGGGGGGGCGAATGAGCAGTTCTTC	CATRAMTSGGANEQFF
-	-	TRBV20-1	TRBJ2-7	TGCAGTGCTGACCCCGCAGGGAACTACGAGCAGTACTTC	CSADPAGNYEQYF
-	-	TRBV6-5	TRBJ1-1	TGTGCCAGCAGTCCTTGGTTGGGGGGCACGGCTGAAGCTTTCTTT	CASSPWLGGTAEAFF
-	-	TRBV7-2	TRBJ1-4	TGTGCCAGCAGCCGCGAGTGGGGCGATGAAAAACTGTTTTTT	CASSREWGDEKLFF
-	-	TRBV11-1	TRBJ2-5	TGTGCCAGCAGCTTAAGGGGGGATCGGGAGACCCAGTACTTC	CASSLRGDRETQYF
-	TRBD1	TRBV7-2	TRBJ2-7	TGTGCCAGCAGCCCGGGACAGGCCGCCTACGAGCAGTACTTC	CASSPGQAAYEQYF
-	TRBD1	TRBV29-1	TRBJ1-2	TGCAGCGGCCTGGACAGGGCTGGCTATGGCTACACCTTC	CSGLDRAGYGYTF
-	-	TRBV7-2	TRBJ2-2	TGTGCCAGCAGCTTTCTTGGGGTACCCGGGGAGCTGTTTTTT	CASSFLGVPGELFF
many	TRBD2	TRBV4-2	TRBJ2-7	TGTGCCAGCAGCCAAGGACTAGCGGGTGAGCAGTACTTC	CASSQGLAGEQYF
-	-	TRBV7-2	TRBJ2-1	TGTGCCGGGGACTCGACAGCTACAAATGAGCAGTTCTTC	CAGDSTATNEQFF
few	-	TRBV20-1	TRBJ1-6	TGCAGTGCTAGGGGTCCATGGAATTCACCCCTCCACTTT	CSARGPWNSPLHF
-	-	TRBV6-5	TRBJ2-7	TGTGCCAGCAGCAACGACAGGGACTCCTACAATGAGCAGTACTTC	CASSNDRDSYNEQYF
-	TRBD1	TRBV6-1	TRBJ2-3	TGTGCCAGCCGGGACAGGGTGTCAGATACGCAGTATTTT	CASRDRVSDTQYF
-	-	TRBV11-3	TRBJ2-1	TGTGCCAGCAGCTTTAGCTGGGACGCCTACAATGAGCAGTTCTTC	CASSFSWDAYNEQFF
few	TRBD1	TRBV20-1	TRBJ2-1	TGCAGTGCTAGTTCGGGGACAGACCCCTACAATGAGCAGTTCTTC	CSASSGTDPYNEQFF
-	TRBD1	TRBV6-5	TRBJ1-2	TGTGCCAGCAGTTCCAAAGACAGGGCCTTTTGGTATGGCTACACCTTC	CASSSKDRAFWYGYTF
-	-	TRBV29-1	TRBJ2-5	TGCAGCGTTAGTTTTGGCACCTCGACCCTGCCAGAGACCCAGTACTTC	CSVSFGTSTLPETQYF
few	-	TRBV7-2	TRBJ2-7	TGTGCCAGCAGCCCGCGCGTCGGGACCGAGCTCCAGTACTTC	CASSPRVGTELQYF
-	TRBD1	TRBV11-2	TRBJ2-1	TGTGCCAGCAGCCGGGTTCTAGGGGGCAACAATGAGCAGTTCTTC	CASSRVLGGNNEQFF
-	TRBD1	TRBV20-1	TRBJ2-2	TGCAGTGCTCCACAGGGGAACACCGGGGAGCGGTTTTTT	CSAPQGNTGERFF
few	-	TRBV2	TRBJ2-5	TGTGCCAGCAGTGAACTTCGGGGGATTGGAGAGACCCAGTACTTC	CASSELRGIGETQYF
once	TRBD1	TRBV5-1	TRBJ2-1	TGCGCCAGCAGCTTGTTCGGGGACAGGGGTGATGAGCAGTTCTTC	CASSLFGDRGDEQFF
-	TRBD1	TRBV6-5	TRBJ2-7	TGTGCCAGCAGGGCAGGACAGGGAGGCTACGAGCAGTACTTC	CASRAGQGGYEQYF
-	TRBD2	TRBV13	TRBJ2-1	TGTGCCAGCAGCCAACGACTAGCGGGGGACAATGAGCAGTTCTTC	CASSQRLAGDNEQFF
few	-	TRBV29-1	TRBJ1-2	TGCAGCGTAGCTGGACAGATAGATGGCTACACCTTC	CSVAGQIDGYTF
-	-	TRBV5-1	TRBJ1-5	TGCGCCAGCAGCTTGGAAGGGCAGTATCAGCCCCAGCATTTT	CASSLEGQYQPQHF
-	-	TRBV12-3/TRBV12-4	TRBJ2-1	TGTGCCAGCCGTCGGTTGGGGGGCAACAATGAGCAGTTCTTC	CASRRLGGNNEQFF
few	-	TRBV15	TRBJ2-1	TGTGCCACCAGCAGAGATCCCGGACAAAGCTCCTACAATGAGCAGTTCTTC	CATSRDPGQSSYNEQFF
-	TRBD2	TRBV5-6	TRBJ2-5	TGTGCCAGCAGCTGGGAGGGAGAGACCCAGTACTTC	CASSWEGETQYF
few	-	TRBV4-2	TRBJ2-7	TGTGCCAGCAGCCAAGATCCGGTCGAGGGCTACGAGCAGTACTTC	CASSQDPVEGYEQYF
-	-	TRBV19	TRBJ1-2	TGTGCCAGTAGTATAGAACTCTTTAACTATGGCTACACCTTC	CASSIELFNYGYTF